Presented here are 16 T cell receptor beta chains from one specimen sequenced in a study of cytomegalovirus exposure and HLA in healthy donors (dated by TCRdb to 2015 to 2018). The method behind the library was the immunoSEQ multiplex PCR assay. The clones in this table, taken by TCRdb from immuneACCESS, are in-frame only. Not every clone is retained; where verified, under half of the shortfall comes from an unresolved V gene, and the cause of the rest is unknown. Here the sample has around 250,000 clones; around 90% occur a single time. Together, the top ten hold under 0.4% of the sample. The sequenced sample consisted of PBMCs. The receptors were sampled from a woman aged 18-29 years in good health and CMV-seronegative.

This clone was found a few times. This chain joins TRBV2 and TRBJ1-2, with 7 bases identical to TRBD1. Germline CDR1 and CDR2: SNHLY and FYNNEI. The CDR3 length is 14 residues. The V and J ends lost 7 bases and 4 bases, in that order; junction bases with no gene match: 9. The CDR3 loop is CASKTGATIYGYTF. CDR3 DNA sequence: TGTGCCAGCAAAACAGGGGCGACGATCTATGGCTACACCTTC.

J is TRBJ1-3 and V is TRBV25-1, with D uncertain. CDR1 MGHDK and CDR2 SYGVNS come from the germline V gene. V lost 0 bases, J lost 0 bases, and 9 bases lay in between. CDR3 size: 16 residues. CDR3 bases: TGTGCCAGCAGTGAATATCGCGTAAGCTCTGGAAACACCATATATTTT. It is translated as CASSEYRVSSGNTIYF. The full variable domain, completed using reference TRBV25-1 and TRBJ1-3, is EADIYQTPRYLVIGTGKKITLECSQTMGHDKMYWYQQDPGMELHLIHYSYGVNSTEKGDLSSESTVSRIRTEHFPLTLESARPSHTSQYLCASSEYRVSSGNTIYFGEGSWLTVV.

The rearrangement joins TRBV7-2 to TRBJ1-4; 7 bases agree with TRBD1. The germline gives CDR1 SGHTA, CDR2 FQGNSA. The CDR3 has 16 amino acids. Trimming removed 5 bases from V and 0 bases from J; junction bases left unmatched: 6. The DNA for the CDR3 is TGTGCCAGCAGCCTACGAGGACAGGCAACTAATGAAAAACTGTTTTTT. It yields the protein CASSLRGQATNEKLFF. Full variable domain (remainder filled in from reference TRBV7-2 and TRBJ1-4): GAGVSQSPSNKVTEKGKDVELRCDPISGHTALYWYRQSLGQGLEFLIYFQGNSAPDKSGLPSDRFSAERTGGSVSTLTIQRTQQEDSAVYLCASSLRGQATNEKLFFGSGTQLSVL.

The V call is TRBV11-1, the J call TRBJ2-5; possible D gene TRBD1, 6 bases. Germline CDR1 is SGHAT and CDR2 is FQDESV (reference sequence). The CDR3 spans 15 residues. The germline V and J ends were trimmed by 5 bases and 5 bases, with 18 bases remaining between them. CDR3 amino acids: CASSHTTGIGETQYF. The CDR3 DNA reads TGTGCCAGCAGCCATACGACAGGTATTGGGGAGACCCAGTACTTC.

This chain joins TRBV2 and TRBJ1-4; a weak D match, TRBD1 (5 bases). CDR1 and CDR2 (germline): SNHLY, FYNNEI. CDR3 length equals 12 residues. Trimming stripped 6 bases from V and 7 bases from J, with 9 bases between. The CDR3 DNA sequence: TGTGCCAGCAGGGGGCTGGGTGAAAAACTGTTTTTT. This encodes CASRGLGEKLFF.

V usage is TRBV28 and J usage is TRBJ2-3; no clear D. Germline assignment: CDR1 MDHEN and CDR2 SYDVKM. The CDR3 sequence is 18 residues long. V lost 2 bases and J lost 2, with 20 bases in between. CDR3 nucleotides: TGTGCCAGCAGTTTAACACAGAGAGAAGGAACCAACACAGATACGCAGTATTTT. Translation gives CASSLTQREGTNTDTQYF.

The rearrangement uses TRBV5-1 and TRBJ2-1; 10 nucleotides agree with TRBD2. Germline V gene data show CDR1 as SGHRS and CDR2 as YFSETQ. After removal of 4 bases from V and 5 bases from J, the junction contained 9 bases not matched to a gene. This CDR3 contains 16 residues. CDR3 in amino acids: CASSVISGGTNNEQFF. In DNA, the CDR3 is TGCGCCAGCAGCGTCATTAGCGGGGGGACGAACAATGAGCAGTTCTTC.

This chain joins TRBV28 and TRBJ2-3, with 10 bases aligning to TRBD2. V lost 7 bases and J lost 5; bases outside the gene matches: 9. Germline V CDR1 and CDR2: MDHEN, SYDVKM. The CDR3 has 15 residues. CDR3 region: CASTEAGGPVDTQYF. The DNA of the CDR3 is TGTGCCAGCACCGAAGCGGGGGGGCCGGTAGATACGCAGTATTTT.

The chain links TRBV5-1 to TRBJ2-1; tentatively, D is TRBD2 (6 bases). Trimming shortened V by 5 bases and J by 8 bases, and 17 bases separated the two germline ends. The length of the CDR3 is 14 residues. Germline V gene sequence: CDR1 SGHRS, CDR2 YFSETQ. In DNA, the CDR3 is TGCGCCAGCAGGGGGGGTGGCGCCCTGGATGAGCAGTTCTTC. Protein sequence: CASRGGGALDEQFF. The full variable domain, with the rest looked up from reference TRBV5-1 and TRBJ2-1, is KAGVTQTPRYLIKTRGQQVTLSCSPISGHRSVSWYQQTPGQGLQFLFEYFSETQRNKGNFPGRFSGRQFSNSRSEMNVSTLELGDSALYLCASRGGGALDEQFFGPGTRLTVL.

The CDR3 loop is CSGEGQGAPEAFF. CDR3 DNA sequence: TGCAGCGGGGAGGGACAGGGGGCGCCTGAAGCTTTCTTT. V usage is TRBV29-1 and J usage is TRBJ1-1; 12 bases are shared with TRBD1. V shed 7 bases, J shed 6 bases, and the junction held 6 bases outside the gene matches. The germline gives CDR1 SQVTM, CDR2 ANQGSEA. This CDR3 comprises 13 residues.

The chain links TRBV12-2 to TRBJ2-7; the D call TRBD1 from the table was never checked on the DNA. TRBV12-2 constitutes a pseudogene. This CDR3 contains 14 residues. Written as DNA, the CDR3 is TGTGCAAGTCGCCCAGACAGGGGGAGACACGAGCAGTACGTC. Residues: CASRPDRGRHEQYV.

The chain couples TRBV9 to TRBJ2-2; D not certain. With 0 bases removed from V and 6 bases from J, the gap between germline ends came to 15 bases. CDR3 length: 16 residues. In germline, CDR1 is SGDLS, CDR2 YYNGEE. The CDR3 DNA reads as TGTGCCAGCAGCGTAGACGTCAGTGTCTCCGCCGGGGAGCTGTTTTTT. Translating it yields CASSVDVSVSAGELFF.

The rearrangement links TRBV7-2 to TRBJ2-2, with TRBD1 as a possible D gene (6 bases). Germline CDR1 SGHTA, CDR2 FQGNSA. The CDR3 covers 15 residues. The ends were cut back, 2 bases at V and 6 bases at J, with 13 bases in the middle. The CDR3 nucleotides are TGTGCCAGCAGCTTACAAACAGGGCCTGCCGGGGAGCTGTTTTTT. Encoded protein: CASSLQTGPAGELFF.

This sequence joins TRBV4-1 and TRBJ1-6; D may be TRBD1 (6 bases). Trimming left V 3 bases short and J 9 bases short, with 21 bases between. Germline V lookup: CDR1 MGHRA, CDR2 YSYEKL. The CDR3 has 17 amino acids. In DNA, the CDR3 is TGCGCCAGCAGCCAGGCGGACAGTTTGCTATTCTTTTCACCCCTCCACTTT. Translation gives CASSQADSLLFFSPLHF.

This clone was counted once. This chain links TRBV7-2 with TRBJ2-1; the D gene is possibly TRBD1 (6 bases). Germline assignment: CDR1 SGHTA and CDR2 FQGNSA. The CDR3 loop spans 17 amino acids. V was cut by 1 base and J by 5 bases, with 18 bases left in between. CDR3 in DNA: TGTGCCAGCAGCTTAGTCCCCCCCGCAGGGGCTAACAATGAGCAGTTCTTC. Protein product: CASSLVPPAGANNEQFF.

The chain carries TRBV4-3 and TRBJ2-1; the match to TRBD1 covers 9 bases. The trim removed 0 bases at V and 3 bases at J, leaving 12 bases unmatched. Germline CDR1 reads LGHNA; CDR2 reads YSLEER. CDR3 length: 19 amino acids. CDR3 coding DNA: TGCGCCAGCAGCCAAGAAGTCCCCGGACAGGGGATCGGCTACAATGAGCAGTTCTTC. Protein sequence: CASSQEVPGQGIGYNEQFF.